This is a list of T cell receptor beta chains from one sample in a study of blood T cells in healthy people across ages. One entry per CDR3 protein results from TCRdb running MiXCR on the 5' RACE reads. Among roughly 1,300,000 distinct CDR3 sequences listed, roughly 59% were seen once. The specimen sequenced was blood. All receptors come from a young man in good health. The CDR3 runs from the conserved cysteine through the conserved F or W. The D gene is left open where the match is weak. Size is omitted from some rows. Given values are once, few, many or a class for expanded clones.

>few|-|TRBV10-3|TRBJ1-6
CAISVDGDSPLHF
TGTGCCATCAGTGTGGATGGGGATTCACCCCTCCACTTT
>-|TRBD1|TRBV11-2|TRBJ2-5
CASSLRRQGPRETQYF
TGTGCCAGCAGCTTACGTAGACAGGGGCCAAGAGAGACCCAGTACTTC
>once|-|TRBV27|TRBJ2-7
CASSFPFAHEQYF
TGTGCCAGCAGTTTCCCGTTCGCTCACGAGCAGTACTTC
>-|-|TRBV29-1|TRBJ2-3
CSVEGVRQSGTDTQYF
TGCAGCGTTGAAGGGGTGAGGCAGTCTGGCACAGATACGCAGTATTTT
>-|TRBD1|TRBV27|TRBJ1-1
CASSFAGTEITFF
TGTGCCAGCAGTTTTGCCGGGACAGAGATTACTTTCTTT
>-|-|TRBV15|TRBJ2-7
CATSRDRARPGVPSYEQYF
TGTGCCACCAGCAGAGATCGCGCCCGACCAGGAGTTCCATCCTACGAGCAGTACTTC
>-|TRBD2|TRBV4-2|TRBJ2-1
CASSQAYSGSRNEQFF
TGTGCCAGCAGCCAGGCTTATAGCGGGAGTAGGAATGAGCAGTTCTTC
>-|-|TRBV28|TRBJ2-7
CATSRWSVLPYEQYF
TGTGCCACCAGCCGATGGTCAGTTCTCCCCTACGAGCAGTACTTC
>-|-|TRBV20-1|TRBJ2-7
CSARDRWVAYEQYF
TGCAGTGCTAGAGATCGATGGGTCGCCTACGAGCAGTACTTC
>-|-|TRBV6-1|TRBJ2-7
CASSEMASYEQYF
TGTGCCAGCAGTGAAATGGCCAGCTACGAGCAGTACTTC
>-|-|TRBV20-1|TRBJ2-1
CSALAREIYNEQFF
TGCAGTGCCCTAGCCCGGGAGATATACAATGAGCAGTTCTTC
>few|-|TRBV7-2|TRBJ1-4
CASSFTVLEKLFF
TGTGCCAGCAGCTTCACAGTCCTTGAAAAACTGTTTTTT
>few|TRBD1|TRBV20-1|TRBJ2-7
CSARANHWGQGGEQYF
TGCAGTGCTAGAGCCAACCACTGGGGACAGGGCGGCGAGCAGTACTTC
>-|-|TRBV7-2|TRBJ2-3
CASSLLWRDTQYF
TGTGCCAGCAGCTTACTATGGCGGGATACGCAGTATTTT
>many|-|TRBV2|TRBJ2-5
CASSEEETQYF
TGTGCCAGCAGTGAAGAAGAGACCCAGTACTTC
>-|TRBD2|TRBV20-1|TRBJ2-3
CSARTSGSFGVFTDTQYF
TGCAGTGCTAGGACTAGCGGGTCCTTCGGTGTATTCACAGATACGCAGTATTTT
>-|-|TRBV5-1|TRBJ2-7
CASSPRTETYNEQYF
TGCGCCAGCAGCCCGAGGACGGAAACCTACAATGAGCAGTACTTC
>-|TRBD1|TRBV10-3|TRBJ2-1
CAIRPVRTGGYNEQFF
TGTGCCATCAGACCTGTCCGGACAGGGGGCTACAATGAGCAGTTCTTC
>once|TRBD1|TRBV20-1|TRBJ2-1
CSASAEGGHEQFF
TGCAGTGCTAGTGCGGAAGGGGGCCATGAGCAGTTCTTC
>-|-|TRBV15|TRBJ2-5
CATSRDFSWGETQYF
TGTGCCACCAGCAGAGATTTCAGCTGGGGGGAGACCCAGTACTTC
>-|-|TRBV11-2|TRBJ2-7
CASSLDLAGGGSYEQYF
TGTGCCAGCAGCTTAGATTTGGCGGGCGGCGGGTCCTACGAGCAGTACTTC
>-|TRBD2|TRBV15|TRBJ2-5
CATANSGVSQETQYF
TGTGCCACCGCCAATAGCGGGGTGAGCCAAGAGACCCAGTACTTC